These T cell receptor beta chains were read from a single sample in a study of siplizumab effects on memory and regulatory T cells. Profiled with immunoSEQ multiplex PCR; TCRdb holds only in-frame clones, not every one. The data hold approximately 50,000 clones, with about 93% observed a single time. Sequences were obtained from CD8+ T cells sorted from blood. These receptors originate from a human donor in good health. The CDR3 runs from the conserved cysteine through the conserved F or W. D genes are given only for firm matches. Clone size is stated in some rows and not others, as once, few, many or a class when expanded.

d_call: TRBD1; clone_size: -; j_call: TRBJ2-7; v_call: TRBV7-2; cdr3_nt: TGTGCCAGCAGCTCCTACTCGGGACAGGGGTACGAGCAGTACTTC; cdr3_aa: CASSSYSGQGYEQYF
d_call: -; clone_size: -; j_call: TRBJ2-1; v_call: TRBV4-1; cdr3_nt: TGCGCCAGCAGCCAAGTAGGTGTCAATGAGCAGTTCTTC; cdr3_aa: CASSQVGVNEQFF
d_call: TRBD2; clone_size: -; j_call: TRBJ2-5; v_call: TRBV2; cdr3_nt: TGTGCCAGCAGTCAGGGACTAGCGGGGCAAGAGACCCAGTACTTC; cdr3_aa: CASSQGLAGQETQYF
d_call: -; clone_size: -; j_call: TRBJ1-1; v_call: TRBV4-1; cdr3_nt: TGCGCCAGCAGCTTTAGACAGAACACTGAAGCTTTCTTT; cdr3_aa: CASSFRQNTEAFF
d_call: -; clone_size: -; j_call: TRBJ2-2; v_call: TRBV7-3; cdr3_nt: TGTGCCAGCAGCTTGGGGGTGGCCGGGGAGCTGTTTTTT; cdr3_aa: CASSLGVAGELFF
d_call: TRBD1; clone_size: -; j_call: TRBJ2-6; v_call: TRBV13; cdr3_nt: TGTGCCAGCAGCTCCTACAGGGGCAGTGGGGCCAACGTCCTGACTTTC; cdr3_aa: CASSSYRGSGANVLTF
d_call: -; clone_size: once; j_call: TRBJ2-1; v_call: TRBV6-6; cdr3_nt: TGTGCCAGCAGTTACTACGGGCAGGTACTCCCTGACGAGCAGTTCTTC; cdr3_aa: CASSYYGQVLPDEQFF
d_call: TRBD1; clone_size: -; j_call: TRBJ2-7; v_call: TRBV27; cdr3_nt: TGTGCCAGCGGAGTTGGGACAGCTTACGAGCAGTACTTC; cdr3_aa: CASGVGTAYEQYF
d_call: -; clone_size: -; j_call: TRBJ1-5; v_call: TRBV19; cdr3_nt: TGTGCCAGTAGTTCTTCAGGGGCGCCTAATCAGCCCCAGCATTTT; cdr3_aa: CASSSSGAPNQPQHF
d_call: -; clone_size: -; j_call: TRBJ1-6; v_call: TRBV9; cdr3_nt: TGTGCCAGCAGCGGTGGGGGTAGTGCCCTCCACTTT; cdr3_aa: CASSGGGSALHF
d_call: -; clone_size: -; j_call: TRBJ2-7; v_call: TRBV9; cdr3_nt: TGTGCCAGCAGCGTCCAAACGACTGGACTCTACGAGCAGTACTTC; cdr3_aa: CASSVQTTGLYEQYF
d_call: -; clone_size: -; j_call: TRBJ2-2; v_call: TRBV7-9; cdr3_nt: TGTGCCAGCAGCTTACCCCATGGGGACGGGGAGCTGTTTTTT; cdr3_aa: CASSLPHGDGELFF
d_call: -; clone_size: -; j_call: TRBJ1-4; v_call: TRBV7-8; cdr3_nt: TGTGCCAGCAGCTTAAATCTGGTGCAACTGTTTTTT; cdr3_aa: CASSLNLVQLFF
d_call: -; clone_size: -; j_call: TRBJ2-1; v_call: TRBV9; cdr3_nt: TGTGCCAGCAGCCCCCGTATCAGGGGATATCTTTTAGGCTACAATGAGCAGTTCTTC; cdr3_aa: CASSPRIRGYLLGYNEQFF
d_call: -; clone_size: -; j_call: TRBJ1-1; v_call: TRBV5-6; cdr3_nt: TGTGCCAGCAGCTTAGGAGCGAACACTGAAGCTTTCTTT; cdr3_aa: CASSLGANTEAFF
d_call: -; clone_size: -; j_call: TRBJ2-1; v_call: TRBV11-2; cdr3_nt: TGTGCCAGCAGCTTAGTAGGGTGGATTGACAATGAGCAGTTCTTC; cdr3_aa: CASSLVGWIDNEQFF
d_call: -; clone_size: -; j_call: TRBJ2-3; v_call: TRBV5-1; cdr3_nt: TGCGCCAGCAGCTTGCATTCAGATACGCAGTATTTT; cdr3_aa: CASSLHSDTQYF
d_call: -; clone_size: -; j_call: TRBJ1-5; v_call: TRBV9; cdr3_nt: TGTGCCAGCAGCCCATGGACAGGCAATCAGCCCCAGCATTTT; cdr3_aa: CASSPWTGNQPQHF
d_call: -; clone_size: -; j_call: TRBJ2-5; v_call: TRBV10-1; cdr3_nt: TGCGCCACCTACCCCCTTCCAGAGACCCAGTACTTC; cdr3_aa: CATYPLPETQYF
d_call: -; clone_size: -; j_call: TRBJ2-7; v_call: TRBV15; cdr3_nt: TGTGCCACCAGCGATTCAGTTTCGTCCTACGAGCAGTACTTC; cdr3_aa: CATSDSVSSYEQYF
d_call: TRBD2; clone_size: once; j_call: TRBJ2-2; v_call: TRBV10-3; cdr3_nt: TGTGCCATCAGTGTTGGGCTAGCGGGAGGCCCCGGGGAGCTGTTTTTT; cdr3_aa: CAISVGLAGGPGELFF
d_call: TRBD2; clone_size: -; j_call: TRBJ2-5; v_call: TRBV27; cdr3_nt: TGTGCCAGCAGCCCAGCGGGAGGAACCCAAGAGACCCAGTACTTC; cdr3_aa: CASSPAGGTQETQYF
d_call: -; clone_size: -; j_call: TRBJ2-5; v_call: TRBV19; cdr3_nt: TGTGCCAGTATGGGCCGAGAGACCCAGTACTTC; cdr3_aa: CASMGRETQYF
d_call: -; clone_size: -; j_call: TRBJ1-2; v_call: TRBV5-4; cdr3_nt: TGTGCCAGCAGAGGGGTATATGGCTACACCTTC; cdr3_aa: CASRGVYGYTF
d_call: TRBD1; clone_size: few; j_call: TRBJ1-2; v_call: TRBV6-5; cdr3_nt: TGTGCCAGCAGACAGGGACAGGGGGGCGGCTACACCTTC; cdr3_aa: CASRQGQGGGYTF
d_call: -; clone_size: -; j_call: TRBJ1-4; v_call: TRBV28; cdr3_nt: TGTGCCACAAGGCCAAGGGCCGATGAAAAACTGTTTTTT; cdr3_aa: CATRPRADEKLFF
d_call: -; clone_size: -; j_call: TRBJ1-1; v_call: TRBV9; cdr3_nt: TGTGCCAGCAGCGTAGGTCAGGACACTGAAGCTTTCTTT; cdr3_aa: CASSVGQDTEAFF
d_call: TRBD1; clone_size: -; j_call: TRBJ2-7; v_call: TRBV28; cdr3_nt: TGTGCCAGCAGAAATCCCGGGACAGCAGGGTGGTACGAGCAGTACTTC; cdr3_aa: CASRNPGTAGWYEQYF
d_call: TRBD2; clone_size: -; j_call: TRBJ2-1; v_call: TRBV6-4; cdr3_nt: TGTGCCAGCAGTCCCCTAGCGGATGAGATGGGTGAGCAGTTCTTC; cdr3_aa: CASSPLADEMGEQFF
d_call: -; clone_size: -; j_call: TRBJ2-5; v_call: TRBV27; cdr3_nt: TGTGCCAGCAGTTTAGGAGGGGGAGGCGAAAAGACCCAGTACTTC; cdr3_aa: CASSLGGGGEKTQYF
d_call: -; clone_size: few; j_call: TRBJ1-1; v_call: TRBV19; cdr3_nt: TGTGCCAGTAGTATTGGTCTTCTCGAAGCTTTCTTT; cdr3_aa: CASSIGLLEAFF
d_call: -; clone_size: -; j_call: TRBJ2-1; v_call: TRBV12-5; cdr3_nt: TGTGCTAGTGGTTTGGTACAGGGCGTTCAGGACCCCGATCCGAATGAGCAGTTCTTC; cdr3_aa: CASGLVQGVQDPDPNEQFF
d_call: -; clone_size: once; j_call: TRBJ2-7; v_call: TRBV27; cdr3_nt: TGTGCCAGCAGCCCGGGGGTCGGGGTTGACGAGCAGTACTTC; cdr3_aa: CASSPGVGVDEQYF
d_call: -; clone_size: -; j_call: TRBJ2-1; v_call: TRBV6-5; cdr3_nt: TGTGCCAGCAGTTACCTTAATGAGCAGTTCTTC; cdr3_aa: CASSYLNEQFF
d_call: -; clone_size: -; j_call: TRBJ2-7; v_call: TRBV5-4; cdr3_nt: TGTGCCAGCAGCTTGGATTCCGGGAGAAGCTACGAGCAGTACTTC; cdr3_aa: CASSLDSGRSYEQYF
d_call: -; clone_size: -; j_call: TRBJ1-4; v_call: TRBV7-8; cdr3_nt: TGTGCCAGCGTAGGGGATGGGAATGAAAAACTGTTTTTT; cdr3_aa: CASVGDGNEKLFF
d_call: -; clone_size: -; j_call: TRBJ2-1; v_call: TRBV27; cdr3_nt: TGTGCCAGCAGCTCTTTCGGGACGGAATCCTACAATGAGCAGTTCTTC; cdr3_aa: CASSSFGTESYNEQFF
d_call: -; clone_size: -; j_call: TRBJ2-3; v_call: TRBV29-1; cdr3_nt: TGCAGCGTTGAAGTGTGGGAAGGGGGATACTACACAGATACGCAGTATTTT; cdr3_aa: CSVEVWEGGYYTDTQYF
d_call: TRBD2; clone_size: -; j_call: TRBJ2-1; v_call: TRBV7-9; cdr3_nt: TGTGCCAGCAGCTTAGTCGGCGGGAGCGGTGAGCAGTTCTTC; cdr3_aa: CASSLVGGSGEQFF
d_call: TRBD1; clone_size: -; j_call: TRBJ1-1; v_call: TRBV6-8; cdr3_nt: TGTGCCAGCAGCCAGGGGGCCGCTTTCTTT; cdr3_aa: CASSQGAAFF
d_call: -; clone_size: -; j_call: TRBJ2-5; v_call: TRBV7-7; cdr3_nt: TGTGCCAGCAGCTTAGTCGTCGGGGTTCAAGAGACCCAGTACTTC; cdr3_aa: CASSLVVGVQETQYF
d_call: -; clone_size: -; j_call: TRBJ1-1; v_call: TRBV6-5; cdr3_nt: TGTGCCAGCAGTTACTCGAAGAGCAACACTGAAGCTTTCTTT; cdr3_aa: CASSYSKSNTEAFF
d_call: -; clone_size: once; j_call: TRBJ2-5; v_call: TRBV28; cdr3_nt: TGTGCCAGCAGGTCCACAGGGTGGCGAGAGACCCAGTACTTC; cdr3_aa: CASRSTGWRETQYF
d_call: -; clone_size: -; j_call: TRBJ2-7; v_call: TRBV27; cdr3_nt: TGTGCCAGCAGACACACAGGGTCCCACGAGCAGTACTTC; cdr3_aa: CASRHTGSHEQYF
d_call: TRBD1; clone_size: -; j_call: TRBJ2-7; v_call: TRBV10-2; cdr3_nt: TGCGCCAGCAGTGAGTCGGACAGGCGCTACGAGCAGTACTTC; cdr3_aa: CASSESDRRYEQYF
d_call: -; clone_size: -; j_call: TRBJ2-7; v_call: TRBV5-4; cdr3_nt: TGTGCCAGCAGCTTGGATCGGTCAGGAGGAGCCGAGCAGTACTTC; cdr3_aa: CASSLDRSGGAEQYF